This T cell receptor (beta chain) emerged from a study of T cell responses to AZD1222 COVID-19 vaccine (dated by TCRdb to the early 2020s). Concerning the study at large: A total of about 250 trial participants underwent TCR sequencing, of whom roughly 210 had received two doses of AZD1222 and 26 had received two doses of the MenACWY control vaccine. Trial participants were enrolled by age into subgroups of 18-55, 56-69 and 70-plus years, and 148, 28 and 57 TCR-sequenced participants, respectively, were included in these subgroups.

Counted from cysteine to phenylalanine, this CDR3 has 13 amino acids. Only the CDR3 region is kept as DNA, spanning 39 bases read in frame from base 1. Cut back by 0 bases and 5 bases, the V and J ends lie 8 bases apart. Based on the germline V gene, the CDR1 and CDR2 sequences are SGHRS and YFSETQ. About this clone itself: Its antigen is unknown. Base quality data are lacking; no much larger clone is found one base away.

The CDR3 regions of human TCRbeta chains were analyzed by immunosequencing. Per the source publication's procedure: TCRs in the repertoires were matched against a reference library of SARS-CoV-2-specific TCRs that had been generated with the MIRA antigen-specificity platform. Breadth was defined as the fraction of unique TCRs that were SARS-CoV-2-associated, and depth was defined as the fraction of total T cells that were SARS-CoV-2-associated. Using the MIRA data, every spike-specific TCR was mapped to the spike region that the TCR reacted to and assigned to either a CD4 or a CD8 class. Log10-transformed breadth and depth values were compared by one-way ANOVA with Sidak's multiple comparisons tests. TCRdb holds this immuneACCESS table with in-frame rearrangements only. Some clones are missing; in checked studies, unresolved V genes explain under half, and the rest has no known cause. V and J calls plus clone size are reproduced from that table; the DNA served to infer D and trimming. This sample has 150,000 to 200,000 clones in its table, and around 90% of those were observed once. Clones ranked in the top ten supply under 14% of the sample.

Sample time point, as interpreted from the label and publication: about 28 days (+/-7) after the second vaccine dose. AZD1222 recipients whose second dose came at about 4 weeks and those whose second dose came at about 12 weeks were combined into one group, since spike-specific TCR depth and breadth did not differ between the two schedules. The vaccinee samples were drawn from two UK trials, COV001 and COV002, one of which was a single-blind randomized controlled phase 2/3 trial testing AZD1222 (ChAdOx1 nCoV-19) in healthy adults. For TCRbeta chain sequencing, PBMC samples were collected from trial participants at day 0 and at day 28 after the second dose. The paper as a whole reports these results and caveats: Nearly half of unique spike-specific TCRs reportedly recognized epitopes outside regions mutated in the B.1.351 and B.1.1.7 variants. After two AZD1222 doses, spike-specific TCR breadth and depth were significantly higher than at day 0 and than in MenACWY recipients. Because no day 14 peak-response samples were available, repertoires were characterized only after the peak T cell response. Only five to seven AZD1222 recipients were SARS-CoV-2 seropositive at baseline, limiting conclusions about previously exposed vaccinees. The 56-69-year group was small, and its depth increase did not reach significance, likely because of low power. Vaccine-associated CD4 TCRs spanned the whole spike protein, with dominant responses in regions 160-218 and 743-854. Participants were mostly white British and included more females than males, and it was suggested by the authors that clonal diversity may have been underestimated.

Sequenced material: peripheral blood, taken 28 days after the second AZD1222 dose. The sequence links TRBV5-1 to TRBJ1-2; no D gene call is confident. This receptor was taken from an adult who received the AZD1222 COVID-19 vaccine. The DNA sequence is given as TGCGCCAGCAGCTTGGACAGAGCTTATGGCTACACCTTC. Its coded protein is CASSLDRAYGYTF. This CDR3, with the reference TRBV5-1 and TRBJ1-2 proteins standing in past its ends, gives the full variable domain KAGVTQTPRYLIKTRGQQVTLSCSPISGHRSVSWYQQTPGQGLQFLFEYFSETQRNKGNFPGRFSGRQFSNSRSEMNVSTLELGDSALYLCASSLDRAYGYTFGSGTRLTVV.